This T cell receptor beta chain was sequenced in a study of T-cell memory formation after mild COVID-19 (dated by TCRdb to the early 2020s). General notes on the study: TCR sequence clusters from the two donors were found to be largely donor specific. In a couple of donors, T-cell clones that expanded and contracted after mild COVID-19 were tracked by sequencing TCRalpha and TCRbeta repertoires over time. Two young, previously healthy adult volunteers, one female and one male, were included in the cohort. The paper's findings and limits, for the study overall: From day 15 to 85, contracting clones showed balanced CD4/CD8 phenotypes, whereas a second wave of clones that expanded from day 15 to 37 leaned towards CD4+. Contracting CD4+ clones turned up mainly in the CM and EM memory subsets, whereas EMRA was where CD8+ clones were enriched. The study included only two mild cases, and larger cohorts that include severe cases with pre-infection samples were judged to be necessary. The detection of some responding clones in pre-infection memory suggests that pre-existing cross-reactive memory T cells joined the SARS-CoV-2 response. SARS-CoV-2 specificity was not confirmed for the second-wave clones peaking on day 37.

CDR1 is given as SGHTA and CDR2 as FQGNSA, both from the germline V gene. The CDR3 holds 16 amino acids from the cysteine to the phenylalanine. The CDR3 DNA has 48 bases and is translated from base 1. Trimming accounts for 5 bases at V and 2 bases at J, while the number of junction bases matched to no gene is 8. About this clonotype itself: The antigen this receptor binds is unknown. No much larger clone is present one base from it, and per-base qualities are unavailable.

PBMCs were isolated by Ficoll-Paque density gradient centrifugation. The instrument was an Illumina NovaSeq 6000. cDNA libraries for TCRalpha and TCRbeta were prepared by 5'RACE using constant-segment primers, with sample barcodes and unique molecular identifiers added. Trizol reagent was used to extract RNA from every sample. The libraries were amplified in two PCR steps, and the second step added a second sample barcode and Illumina TruSeq adapters. Sequencing of libraries was performed on an Illumina NovaSeq with 2 x 150 bp paired-end reads. Processing in the source paper ran as follows. With migec v1.2.7, reads were demultiplexed and then collapsed into UMI-guided consensus sequences. With mixcr v2.1.11, UMI consensuses were aligned to TRA and TRB V and J templates and assembled into clonotypes. Clonotypes were classified as expanded or contracted when called significant by both edgeR and NoisET, with noise models trained on biological replicates. For edgeR calls, the thresholds were a false discovery rate-adjusted p below 0.01 and a log2 fold-change of 1. PCA with hierarchical clustering of max-normalized trajectories of the 1000 most abundant clonotypes was used as exploratory dynamics analysis. Each responding clone was given a CD4 or CD8 phenotype based on the CD4+ and CD8+ repertoires, which had been sequenced separately. The raw public reads went through TCRdb reprocessing: fastp at Q25, MiXCR clone calling, in-frame beta chains kept. CDR3 protein duplicates are merged, each entry listing the most common genes and DNA. Here the V and J calls rest on TCRdb's processing, not on the authors' analysis. The sample table holds about half a million distinct CDR3 sequences, of which roughly 20% were seen once. The ten largest clonotypes hold 9% to 15% of the sample.

This TCR came from an adult woman who had mild COVID-19 (a few samples of this study predate the infection). The sample titles of this study are shuffled in the database, so cell type and time point are left out; the donor was told from shared clones. The sequencing input was PBMCs or a T cell subset sorted from them (not recorded which). This sequence uses TRBV7-2 and TRBJ2-2, and 7 junctional nucleotides match TRBD2. The base sequence is TGTGCCAGCAGCGTCACCGGGACTACTAACACCGGGGAGCTGTTTTTT. Its coded protein is CASSVTGTTNTGELFF.